This is a list of T cell receptor beta chains from one sample in a study of regulatory T cells in long-lasting Graves disease. MiXCR, applied by TCRdb to the multiplex PCR reads, yields one record per CDR3 protein. The sample has roughly 450,000 distinct CDR3 sequences, about a quarter seen once; the top ten hold roughly 28%. Material: peripheral blood mononuclear cells (PBMCs), obtained when the disease was refractory, from a patient treated with antithyroid drugs. The source of these receptors is a female donor with Graves disease. CDR3s include the opening cysteine and the closing phenylalanine or tryptophan. Fields, in order: D gene, clone size, J gene, V gene, CDR3 DNA, CDR3 protein. The D gene is left open where the match is weak. Expanded clones get a size class; other rows say once, few or many, or leave the size out.

>TRBD2|few|TRBJ2-2|TRBV5-1
TGCGCCAGCAGCCCGGGACTAGCGGGAGGCCTTGGCGGGGAGCTGTTTTTT
CASSPGLAGGLGGELFF
>TRBD1|many|TRBJ1-1|TRBV11-2
TGTGCCAGCAGCTTAAATTTGGGGACAGCGGCGAACACTGAAGCTTTCTTT
CASSLNLGTAANTEAFF
>TRBD2|-|TRBJ2-5|TRBV30
TGTGCCTGGAGTATAGGGACTAGCGGGACCCAAGAGACCCAGTACTTC
CAWSIGTSGTQETQYF
>TRBD1|-|TRBJ2-7|TRBV4-1
TGCGCCAGCAGCTTCGGACAGGCCCTCTCCTACGAGCAGTACTTC
CASSFGQALSYEQYF
>TRBD2|many|TRBJ2-7|TRBV6-9
TGTGCCAGCAGTTTCCCCCCTAGCGGGACCGCCTACGAGCAGTACTTC
CASSFPPSGTAYEQYF
>TRBD2|-|TRBJ2-7|TRBV5-1
TGCGCCAGCAGCTTCGGGGGGAAAGTTTCCTACGAGCAGTACTTC
CASSFGGKVSYEQYF
>TRBD2|many|TRBJ2-7|TRBV6-2/TRBV6-3
TGTGCCAGCAGACTAGCGGTCTCCTACGAGCAGTACTTC
CASRLAVSYEQYF
>-|-|TRBJ2-7|TRBV7-8
TGTGCCAGCGGACCGGCAGGTACCTACGAGCAGTACTTC
CASGPAGTYEQYF
>-|many|TRBJ2-7|TRBV6-5
TGTGCCAGCAGTTTGGGGATACAGGGTTCCTCCTACGAGCAGTACTTC
CASSLGIQGSSYEQYF
>TRBD1|many|TRBJ2-5|TRBV20-1
TGCAGTGCTAAACTACAGGGGGAGAGGACCCAGTACTTC
CSAKLQGERTQYF
>-|-|TRBJ2-7|TRBV27
TGTGCCAGCAGTCCGGACGTCAACTACGAGCAGTACTTC
CASSPDVNYEQYF
>TRBD1|-|TRBJ2-7|TRBV7-9
TGTGCCAGCAGTTACGGACAGGGTAGGGGAGAGCAGTACTTC
CASSYGQGRGEQYF
>TRBD1|-|TRBJ2-5|TRBV4-1
TGCGCCAGCAGCATCGGACAGGGTCTCGAGACCCAGTACTTC
CASSIGQGLETQYF
>-|few|TRBJ1-6|TRBV30
TGTGCCTGGAGTGGACATCCAAGCCTCCACTTT
CAWSGHPSLHF
>-|few|TRBJ2-7|TRBV19
TGTGCCAACTACAGATACAGGGAGTCCTACGAGCAGTACTTC
CANYRYRESYEQYF
>-|-|TRBJ1-2|TRBV28
TGTGCCGGCAGTTCAGGGGCTGGATATGGCTACACCTTC
CAGSSGAGYGYTF
>TRBD2|few|TRBJ2-7|TRBV19
TGTGCCAGTACCCCGACTAGCGGGAGGGCCACGGAGCAGTACTTC
CASTPTSGRATEQYF
>-|-|TRBJ1-1|TRBV7-2
TGTGCCAGCAGCTTAGTCGGAGGGGGGAAGAACACTGAAGCTTTCTTT
CASSLVGGGKNTEAFF
>TRBD1|many|TRBJ1-2|TRBV2
TGTGCCAGCACCGCGGCCCTCCGGGACAGACAAAGTTATGGCTACACCTTC
CASTAALRDRQSYGYTF
>-|few|TRBJ2-7|TRBV6-5
TGTGCCAGCAGTTACGGAGCATCACTCGACAGGCCGTACTACGAGCAGTACTTC
CASSYGASLDRPYYEQYF
>-|-|TRBJ1-5|TRBV15
TGTGCCACCAGCAGTAGGGGGGCGGGTAATTTCCAGCCCCAGCATTTT
CATSSRGAGNFQPQHF
>-|once|TRBJ1-1|TRBV6-1
TGTGCCAGCAGTCCTTCAGGGGATATCTGGACTGAAGCTTTCTTT
CASSPSGDIWTEAFF
>-|many|TRBJ1-4|TRBV2
TGTGCCAGCGATCGGCGGAATGATGAAAAACTGTTTTTT
CASDRRNDEKLFF
>-|-|TRBJ2-5|TRBV19
TGTGCCAGTAGTACTGAAAGGGGACGGGAAGAGACCCAGTACTTC
CASSTERGREETQYF
>-|-|TRBJ1-1|TRBV6-9
TGTGCCAGCAGTTATGAAGTGAACACTGAAGCTTTCTTT
CASSYEVNTEAFF
>-|few|TRBJ1-5|TRBV20-1
TGCAGTGCTACGTATGGGAATCAGCCCCAGCATTTT
CSATYGNQPQHF
>-|few|TRBJ1-1|TRBV20-1
TGCAGTGCTAGATCTGATACTGAAGCTTTCTTT
CSARSDTEAFF
>TRBD1|-|TRBJ1-6|TRBV9
TGTGCCAGCAGCCAAATCACGGGACAGGGATACTTTTTGGGCTCCTATAATTCACCCCTCCACTTT
CASSQITGQGYFLGSYNSPLHF
>-|-|TRBJ2-3|TRBV28
TGTGCCAGCAGTTTCGGTTGGGGGGTCCCAGCTAGCACAGATACGCAGTATTTT
CASSFGWGVPASTDTQYF
>-|-|TRBJ2-5|TRBV29-1
TGCAGCGCCCCGGGACAAACCCAAGAGACCCAGTACTTC
CSAPGQTQETQYF
>TRBD2|many|TRBJ2-7|TRBV5-1
TGCGCCAGCAGGCCGGGAGGGGCAGCGTCCTACGAGCAGTACTTC
CASRPGGAASYEQYF
>TRBD1|few|TRBJ2-7|TRBV6-2/TRBV6-3
TGTGCCAGCAGTTACAAAACCGGGACAGTGACCTACGAGCAGTACTTC
CASSYKTGTVTYEQYF
>-|-|TRBJ2-2|TRBV3-1
TGTGCCAGCAGCCAACTAACAGACACCGGGGAGCTGTTTTTT
CASSQLTDTGELFF
>-|few|TRBJ1-3|TRBV30
TGTGCCTGGAGCCGGCCTGGAAACACCATATATTTT
CAWSRPGNTIYF
>-|few|TRBJ2-7|TRBV7-2
TGTGCCAGCAGTCTAGCTCCAGGGGTCTCCTACGAGCAGTACTTC
CASSLAPGVSYEQYF
>-|few|TRBJ1-1|TRBV29-1
TGCAGCGTTGTAACGGGCCCTGAAGCTTTCTTT
CSVVTGPEAFF
>TRBD1|-|TRBJ1-3|TRBV6-1
TGTGCCAGCAGGGAACAGGGGGCGTTCTCTGGAAACACCATATATTTT
CASREQGAFSGNTIYF
>TRBD1|many|TRBJ1-2|TRBV2
TGTGCCAGCAGGGGGGACAGGGGCTCAGGCTACACCTTC
CASRGDRGSGYTF
>TRBD1|few|TRBJ1-2|TRBV3-1
TGTGCCAGCAGCCAAGCGGACAGGGGGCGGCTGAACTATGGCTACACCTTC
CASSQADRGRLNYGYTF
>TRBD2|-|TRBJ2-1|TRBV7-2
TGTGCCAGCAGCGCCGAGGGACTAGTCTCCTACAATGAGCAGTTCTTC
CASSAEGLVSYNEQFF
>TRBD1|many|TRBJ1-2|TRBV28
TGTGCCAGCAGGATAAACAGGGGGCGGTTCTATGGCTACACCTTC
CASRINRGRFYGYTF